This T cell receptor (beta chain) was sequenced for a study of control samples from healthy donors and cancer patients. Generated by immunoSEQ multiplex PCR, the TCRdb table keeps only in-frame clones and is missing some. This table holds about 52,000 clones, 95% found once. The TCR was taken from a man aged 25-40 years in good health. Sequenced material: blood.

This chain's CDR3 is CASSNPGSLAGELFF. The CDR3, as DNA: TGTGCCAGCTCTAATCCCGGGAGTTTAGCCGGGGAGCTGTTTTTT. This rearrangement joins TRBV25-1 to TRBJ2-2, with D possibly matching TRBD2 (6 bases). With 8 bases removed from V and 6 bases from J, the gap between germline ends came to 19 bases. Germline V CDR1 and CDR2: MGHDK, SYGVNS. The length of the CDR3 is 15 residues.